Listed here are 21 T cell receptor beta chains from one sample, sequenced in a study of blood T cell repertoires in COVID-19. Some clones are missing from TCRdb's copy, which holds only in-frame ones; the method was immunoSEQ multiplex PCR. The table records hundreds of thousands of clones, approximately 84% of them present only once. The sequenced sample was peripheral blood. All receptors derive from a man between 35 and 55 years old with acute or convalescent COVID-19.

The V and J genes are TRBV18 and TRBJ2-3; D possibly corresponds to TRBD2 (5 bases). Germline-derived CDR1 and CDR2 are KGHSH and LQKENI. The V end was cut by 6 bases, the J end by 3 bases, with 13 bases between. This CDR3 spans 14 amino acids. This CDR3 reads CASSPGPGTDTQYF. The CDR3 coding sequence is TGTGCCAGCTCCCCCGGTCCGGGGACAGATACGCAGTATTTT.

This clone has just a few counts. The J gene is TRBJ1-2, the V gene TRBV5-8; D is perhaps TRBD1 (6 bases). The germline V and J ends were trimmed by 0 bases and 3 bases, with 15 bases remaining between them. Looked up from germline, CDR1 is SGHTS and CDR2 is YDEGEE. The CDR3 has 16 residues. CDR3 DNA: TGTGCCAGCAGCTTGGGAGCAGGGGAATGGGACTATGGCTACACCTTC. Its translation is CASSLGAGEWDYGYTF.

The V gene is TRBV7-9, the J gene TRBJ1-4, with 10 bases that match TRBD1. The ends lost 6 bases at V and 8 bases at J; junction bases unmatched: 9. Germline CDR1 reads SEHNR; CDR2 reads FQNEAQ (reference sequence). The CDR3 is 15 amino acids. CDR3: CASREAGTGVEKLFF. The CDR3 nucleotides are TGTGCCAGCAGAGAAGCCGGGACAGGGGTGGAAAAACTGTTTTTT.

The chain recombines TRBV9 with TRBJ1-2, with D hard to call. Trimming took off 0 bases at V and 4 bases at J, with 7 bases between the two ends. The CDR3 loop spans 13 amino acids. CDR1 is SGDLS, CDR2 YYNGEE, per germline. The CDR3 here is CASSVDPFYGYTF. In nucleotides, the CDR3 is TGTGCCAGCAGCGTAGATCCCTTCTATGGCTACACCTTC.

The V and J genes are TRBV3-1 (or the pseudogene TRBV3-2) and TRBJ2-3, with TRBD2 identical over 7 bases. The V segment lost 4 bases and the J segment 6 bases; nucleotides outside the gene matches: 4. Germline V gene sequence: CDR1 LGHDT, CDR2 YNNKEL (reference sequence). CDR3 length equals 13 residues. The CDR3 DNA is TGTGCCAGCAGCCCCGCGGGGGTGGATACGCAGTATTTT. Translating gives CASSPAGVDTQYF.

This clone was counted between two and nine times. This chain connects TRBV29-1 to TRBJ1-1, with D possibly TRBD1 on 5 matching bases. V shed 4 bases and J shed 5 bases, with 11 bases lying between them. CDR3 length: 12 residues. Germline CDR1 and CDR2: SQVTM and ANQGSEA. CDR3 loop: CSVVRGGTEAFF. Written as DNA, the CDR3 is TGCAGCGTTGTACGCGGGGGAACTGAAGCTTTCTTT.

This chain joins TRBV10-3 and TRBJ1-1; no clear D gene. V lost 2 bases and J lost 0, with 4 bases in between. The CDR3 totals 13 residues. CDR1 is ENHRY, CDR2 SYGVKD, per germline. DNA of the CDR3: TGTGCCATCAGTGAGACAATGAACACTGAAGCTTTCTTT. Translated: CAISETMNTEAFF.

The chain carries TRBV24-1 and TRBJ1-1; TRBD1 matches 8 bases. This CDR3 is built from 13 residues. Germline V gives CDR1 KGHDR, CDR2 SFDVKD. Trimming cost V 7 bases and J 6 bases; bases outside gene matches: 6. CDR3 in amino acids: CATRQGGGSEAFF. DNA of the CDR3: TGTGCCACCAGACAGGGGGGAGGCTCTGAAGCTTTCTTT.

The chain carries TRBV7-7 and TRBJ2-7; a possible D gene is TRBD1 (7 bases). Germline V CDR1 and CDR2: SSHAT, FNYEAQ (reference sequence). The length of the CDR3 is 13 residues. V lost 8 bases and J lost 3, with 14 bases in between. CDR3 sequence: CASPRQGLYEQYF. The DNA for the CDR3 is TGTGCCAGCCCCCGACAGGGACTCTACGAGCAGTACTTC.

The genes are TRBV30 and TRBJ1-5, with D hard to call. The CDR3 runs 15 residues. Germline CDR1 is GTSNPN and CDR2 is SVGIG (reference sequence). Trimming stripped 0 bases from V and 6 bases from J, with 15 bases between. The CDR3, as DNA: TGTGCCTGGAGTGTAGGGTCTAGCCCCGCTCAGCCCCAGCATTTT. This encodes CAWSVGSSPAQPQHF.

The rearrangement joins TRBV6-5 to TRBJ1-6, with 9 bases that match TRBD1. Per the germline V gene, CDR1 is MNHEY and CDR2 is SVGAGI. J was trimmed by 7 bases and V by 1 base; bases with no gene match: 5. This CDR3 has 16 amino acids. The CDR3 spells CASSYLLGQGNSPLHF. In DNA form, the CDR3 reads TGTGCCAGCAGTTACTTATTAGGACAGGGGAATTCACCCCTCCACTTT.

The genes are TRBV7-2 and TRBJ2-3, with D maybe TRBD2 (6 bases). The germline CDR1 and CDR2 sequences are SGHTA and FQGNSA. Trimming stripped 1 base from V and 0 bases from J, with 11 bases between. This CDR3 spans 16 amino acids. The CDR3 nucleotides read TGTGCCAGCAGCTTAGTCGGCGGGATGAGCACAGATACGCAGTATTTT. Translated: CASSLVGGMSTDTQYF.

The CDR3 sequence: CSVEDSRQGLAGGNEQFF. DNA for the CDR3: TGCAGCGTTGAAGATAGCCGTCAGGGACTAGCGGGGGGGAATGAGCAGTTCTTC. V usage is TRBV29-1 and J usage is TRBJ2-1, with 16 bases lining up with TRBD2. V lost 0 bases, J lost 7 bases, and 9 bases stayed unmatched. The CDR3 consists of 18 residues. The germline V gene has CDR1 SQVTM and CDR2 ANQGSEA.

The chain combines TRBV5-4 with TRBJ1-6; D remains unclear. Trimming took 4 bases from V and 5 from J, leaving 10 bases between them. Germline V lookup: CDR1 SGHNT, CDR2 YYREEE (reference sequence). The CDR3 consists of 14 residues. The CDR3 sequence: CASSPQTDNSPLHF. CDR3 nucleotides: TGTGCCAGCAGCCCGCAGACTGATAATTCACCCCTCCACTTT.

The V gene is TRBV28, the J gene TRBJ1-1; perhaps TRBD1 as D (6 bases). V lost 6 bases and J 4 bases, leaving 12 bases between the germline ends. The CDR3 loop spans 13 amino acids. Germline lookup yields CDR1 MDHEN and CDR2 SYDVKM. DNA of the CDR3: TGTGCCAGCAGACGAGGGGGAGCCACTGAAGCTTTCTTT. Its translation is CASRRGGATEAFF.

The J gene is TRBJ1-6, the V gene TRBV30, with 9 nucleotides matching TRBD1. V lost 3 bases to trimming and J lost 7 bases; unmatched junction nucleotides: 10. The germline V gene has CDR1 GTSNPN and CDR2 SVGIG (reference sequence). The CDR3 sequence is 16 residues long. In nucleotides, the CDR3 is TGTGCCTGGAGGGTAAAGGGACAGGGAGAGAATTCACCCCTCCACTTT. This sequence encodes CAWRVKGQGENSPLHF.

The gene calls are TRBV19 and TRBJ2-6; D gene unclear. This CDR3 region has 14 residues. Germline V gene data show CDR1 as LNHDA and CDR2 as SQIVND (reference sequence). The V and J ends lost 3 bases and 4 bases respectively, with 7 bases between them. The CDR3 protein is CASSMLGGANVLTF. The CDR3 DNA follows: TGTGCCAGTAGTATGCTGGGCGGGGCCAACGTCCTGACTTTC. Based on the CDR3 plus reference TRBV19 and TRBJ2-6, the full variable domain is DGGITQSPKYLFRKEGQNVTLSCEQNLNHDAMYWYRQDPGQGLRLIYYSQIVNDFQKGDIAEGYSVSREKKESFPLTVTSAQKNPTAFYLCASSMLGGANVLTFGAGSRLTVL.

This chain links TRBV6-5 with TRBJ1-2; TRBD1 aligns across 7 bases. Looked up from germline, CDR1 is MNHEY and CDR2 is SVGAGI. Unmatched junction bases numbered 8, after V lost 2 bases and J lost 5 bases. The CDR3 consists of 15 residues. This CDR3 is CASSYGYTGEYGYTF. Here the CDR3 DNA reads TGTGCCAGCAGTTACGGCTACACAGGGGAGTATGGCTACACCTTC.

This clone appeared once. The chain couples TRBV6-5 to TRBJ1-2, with 8 bases lining up with TRBD1. The germline gives CDR1 MNHEY, CDR2 SVGAGI. The CDR3 is 13 residues long. J lost 6 bases, V lost 7 bases, and 7 bases had no gene match. CDR3 protein: CASTRSGGDGYTF. CDR3 DNA sequence: TGTGCCAGCACGCGGTCAGGGGGCGATGGCTACACCTTC.

The genes are TRBV27 and TRBJ1-6, with D unresolved. Germline V lookup: CDR1 MNHEY, CDR2 SMNVEV (reference sequence). V dropped 4 bases and J dropped 4 bases, with 11 bases sitting between them. The CDR3 extends over 15 amino acids. The CDR3: CASSSTLGYNSPLHF. The CDR3 DNA sequence: TGTGCCAGCAGTTCGACTCTCGGGTATAATTCACCCCTCCACTTT.

The J gene is TRBJ1-3, the V gene TRBV30, with no clear D. V was pared by 4 bases and J by 8 bases, with 18 bases between. From germline, CDR1 is GTSNPN and CDR2 SVGIG (reference sequence). The CDR3 has 14 residues. CDR3 in amino acids: CAWIPGARQDTIYF. CDR3 in DNA: TGTGCCTGGATCCCGGGAGCCCGGCAGGACACCATATATTTT. Together with reference TRBV30 and TRBJ1-3, the CDR3 gives the full variable domain: SQTIHQWPATLVQPVGSPLSLECTVEGTSNPNLYWYRQAAGRGLQLLFYSVGIGQISSEVPQNLSASRPQDRQFILSSKKLLLSDSGFYLCAWIPGARQDTIYFGEGSWLTVV.